The rows below give T cell receptor beta chains drawn from one sample of a study of blood T cell repertoires in COVID-19. Generated by immunoSEQ multiplex PCR, the TCRdb table keeps only in-frame clones and is missing some. The sample contains 210,000 or so clones, roughly 79% of which appear only once. Input material: PBMCs or T cells enriched from blood (not recorded which). The receptor set was obtained from a woman between 50 and 59 years old with acute COVID-19. CDR3s include the opening cysteine and the closing phenylalanine or tryptophan. Each record gives: J gene, clone size, D gene, V gene, CDR3 DNA, CDR3 protein. The D gene is left open where the match is weak. The size field is filled for only some rows; it gives once, few, many or a size class.

j_gene: TRBJ1-4; abundance: -; d_gene: TRBD1; v_gene: TRBV11-1; CDR3nt: TGTGCCAGCAGCGACGACAGGGGGGCCACTAATGAAAAACTGTTTTTT; CDR3aa: CASSDDRGATNEKLFF
j_gene: TRBJ2-3; abundance: -; d_gene: TRBD2; v_gene: TRBV6-5; CDR3nt: TGTGCCAGCAGCCAACTAGCGGAGGCAGATACGCAGTATTTT; CDR3aa: CASSQLAEADTQYF
j_gene: TRBJ1-5; abundance: -; d_gene: -; v_gene: TRBV19; CDR3nt: TGTGCCAGTAGTAGTCGGGATCAGCCCCAGCATTTT; CDR3aa: CASSSRDQPQHF
j_gene: TRBJ2-5; abundance: -; d_gene: TRBD2; v_gene: TRBV7-2; CDR3nt: TGTGCCAGCAGCTTACGGCGGCTAGCGGGGGGGAGGCAAGAGACCCAGTACTTC; CDR3aa: CASSLRRLAGGRQETQYF
j_gene: TRBJ2-7; abundance: -; d_gene: TRBD1; v_gene: TRBV28; CDR3nt: TGTGCCAGCAGTTTGCAGGGACAGGGGAGCCTCGAGCAGTACTTC; CDR3aa: CASSLQGQGSLEQYF
j_gene: TRBJ1-1; abundance: -; d_gene: -; v_gene: TRBV3-1/TRBV3-2; CDR3nt: TGTGCCAGCAGCTTGCAGGGCACTGAAGCTTTCTTT; CDR3aa: CASSLQGTEAFF
j_gene: TRBJ1-5; abundance: -; d_gene: TRBD1; v_gene: TRBV19; CDR3nt: TGTGCCAGTAAGGGTTCCGGGACAGGGTTCGGCAATCAGCCCCAGCATTTT; CDR3aa: CASKGSGTGFGNQPQHF
j_gene: TRBJ2-3; abundance: -; d_gene: TRBD1; v_gene: TRBV6-2/TRBV6-3; CDR3nt: TGTGCCAGCAGCAGAGGGGGCATGACAGATACGCAGTATTTT; CDR3aa: CASSRGGMTDTQYF
j_gene: TRBJ1-5; abundance: -; d_gene: TRBD1; v_gene: TRBV6-2/TRBV6-3; CDR3nt: TGTGCCAGCACCCCCTCGGGACAGCATCAGCCCCAGCATTTT; CDR3aa: CASTPSGQHQPQHF
j_gene: TRBJ2-7; abundance: few; d_gene: -; v_gene: TRBV6-5; CDR3nt: TGTGCCAGCCTTACAGGGAGCGGCTACGAGCAGTACTTC; CDR3aa: CASLTGSGYEQYF
j_gene: TRBJ1-3; abundance: once; d_gene: -; v_gene: TRBV9; CDR3nt: TGTGCCAGCAGCGTAGCCCCGGGAGCCATATATTTT; CDR3aa: CASSVAPGAIYF
j_gene: TRBJ2-1; abundance: -; d_gene: -; v_gene: TRBV4-3; CDR3nt: TGCGCCAGCAGCCAAGTCTACGGGGGCGGGGGCAATGAGCAGTTCTTC; CDR3aa: CASSQVYGGGGNEQFF
j_gene: TRBJ2-5; abundance: -; d_gene: TRBD2; v_gene: TRBV6-5; CDR3nt: TGTGCCACCCGCTCCGGGGGGGCGGGGACCCAGTACTTC; CDR3aa: CATRSGGAGTQYF
j_gene: TRBJ2-5; abundance: few; d_gene: -; v_gene: TRBV7-2; CDR3nt: TGTGCCAGCAGCCAGGGGCCCCACCAAGAGACCCAGTACTTC; CDR3aa: CASSQGPHQETQYF
j_gene: TRBJ1-1; abundance: few; d_gene: -; v_gene: TRBV20-1; CDR3nt: TGCAGTGCCAAGCCTTACACTGAAGCTTTCTTT; CDR3aa: CSAKPYTEAFF
j_gene: TRBJ1-1; abundance: -; d_gene: TRBD1; v_gene: TRBV7-9; CDR3nt: TGTGCCAGCAGCTTAGATGGGACAGGGGTCACTGAAGCTTTCTTT; CDR3aa: CASSLDGTGVTEAFF
j_gene: TRBJ1-2; abundance: -; d_gene: -; v_gene: TRBV18; CDR3nt: TGTGCCAGCTCACCAGATACCACAGCCTATGGCTACACCTTC; CDR3aa: CASSPDTTAYGYTF
j_gene: TRBJ1-2; abundance: -; d_gene: TRBD1; v_gene: TRBV6-5; CDR3nt: TGTGCCAGCCGCAGGGGGGTCGGCTATGGCTACACCTTC; CDR3aa: CASRRGVGYGYTF
j_gene: TRBJ2-7; abundance: -; d_gene: TRBD2; v_gene: TRBV6-5; CDR3nt: TGTGCCAGCAGTTACCAGGGCCTAGCGGGGGAGGAGCAGTACTTC; CDR3aa: CASSYQGLAGEEQYF
j_gene: TRBJ2-7; abundance: -; d_gene: TRBD2; v_gene: TRBV5-1; CDR3nt: TGCGCCAGCAGCGAAGAACTAGCGGGAGGGCCTTACGAGCAGTACTTC; CDR3aa: CASSEELAGGPYEQYF
j_gene: TRBJ1-5; abundance: few; d_gene: -; v_gene: TRBV28; CDR3nt: TGTGCCAGCAGGCTTACTAGTAGTAATCAGCCCCAGCATTTT; CDR3aa: CASRLTSSNQPQHF
j_gene: TRBJ2-3; abundance: -; d_gene: TRBD2; v_gene: TRBV28; CDR3nt: TGTGCCAGCAGTTTATGGGGGCCGGGAGGGGGCACAGATACGCAGTATTTT; CDR3aa: CASSLWGPGGGTDTQYF
j_gene: TRBJ2-1; abundance: once; d_gene: TRBD1; v_gene: TRBV6-4; CDR3nt: TGTGCCAGCAGTGACACCGGGACAGCGAGTTACAATGAGCAGTTCTTC; CDR3aa: CASSDTGTASYNEQFF
j_gene: TRBJ2-3; abundance: -; d_gene: -; v_gene: TRBV9; CDR3nt: TGTGCCAGCAGCGTAGGGAGCACAGGTCCAGATACGCAGTATTTT; CDR3aa: CASSVGSTGPDTQYF
j_gene: TRBJ2-7; abundance: -; d_gene: TRBD1; v_gene: TRBV7-9; CDR3nt: TGTGCCAGCAGCTCCCGGACAGGGGGCGAGCAGTACTTC; CDR3aa: CASSSRTGGEQYF
j_gene: TRBJ2-7; abundance: -; d_gene: TRBD2; v_gene: TRBV5-5; CDR3nt: TGTGCCAGCAGCTTAGGGGGGGGGTTGGGACTAGCTGGGGAGCAGTACTTC; CDR3aa: CASSLGGGLGLAGEQYF
j_gene: TRBJ1-2; abundance: once; d_gene: -; v_gene: TRBV18; CDR3nt: TGTGCCAGCTCACCAGAAACAGGGACCGCAACCTATGGCTACACCTTC; CDR3aa: CASSPETGTATYGYTF
j_gene: TRBJ1-2; abundance: -; d_gene: TRBD1; v_gene: TRBV19; CDR3nt: TGTGCCAGTAGTATGGACAGGGGGGTCTATGGCTACACCTTC; CDR3aa: CASSMDRGVYGYTF
j_gene: TRBJ2-5; abundance: -; d_gene: TRBD2; v_gene: TRBV7-7; CDR3nt: TGTGCTAGCAGCTTAGGAAAAGGGCGCAGCGGGGCACAAGAGACCCAGTACTTC; CDR3aa: CASSLGKGRSGAQETQYF
j_gene: TRBJ1-5; abundance: -; d_gene: -; v_gene: TRBV6-1; CDR3nt: TGTGCCAGCAGTGAAATCGGGGTTTCAGGCAATCAGCCCCAGCATTTT; CDR3aa: CASSEIGVSGNQPQHF
j_gene: TRBJ1-4; abundance: -; d_gene: -; v_gene: TRBV18; CDR3nt: TGTGCCAGCTCAGCAGGGGAAAAACTGTTTTTT; CDR3aa: CASSAGEKLFF
j_gene: TRBJ1-1; abundance: -; d_gene: -; v_gene: TRBV30; CDR3nt: TGTGCCTGGGGGGCAGGGGTTGAGACTGAAGCTTTCTTT; CDR3aa: CAWGAGVETEAFF
j_gene: TRBJ2-1; abundance: -; d_gene: TRBD2; v_gene: TRBV3-1/TRBV3-2; CDR3nt: TGTGCCAGCAGCCGATGGACTAGCGGGGGGGCGGGAGGTGAGCAGTTCTTC; CDR3aa: CASSRWTSGGAGGEQFF
j_gene: TRBJ2-1; abundance: -; d_gene: TRBD2; v_gene: TRBV5-4; CDR3nt: TGTGCCAGCAGCTTGGCGGGGATCGGGGGGACCTACAATGAGCAGTTCTTC; CDR3aa: CASSLAGIGGTYNEQFF
j_gene: TRBJ1-6; abundance: -; d_gene: TRBD1; v_gene: TRBV19; CDR3nt: TGTGCCAGCTACTCCGGGACAGGGTTGGATTCACCCCTCCACTTT; CDR3aa: CASYSGTGLDSPLHF
j_gene: TRBJ2-3; abundance: -; d_gene: TRBD2; v_gene: TRBV29-1; CDR3nt: TGCAGCGTTGCCTGGGCGCGGGGGGGAGATACGCAGTATTTT; CDR3aa: CSVAWARGGDTQYF
j_gene: TRBJ2-5; abundance: once; d_gene: TRBD2; v_gene: TRBV5-1; CDR3nt: TGCGCCAGCAGCTTCCTTGTGGGACTAGCGGTCCAAGAGACCCAGTACTTC; CDR3aa: CASSFLVGLAVQETQYF
j_gene: TRBJ1-1; abundance: -; d_gene: TRBD1; v_gene: TRBV18; CDR3nt: TGTGCCAGCTCACCCGACAGGGACACTGAAGCTTTCTTT; CDR3aa: CASSPDRDTEAFF
j_gene: TRBJ2-5; abundance: few; d_gene: TRBD1; v_gene: TRBV5-1; CDR3nt: TGCGCCAGCAGTTCTGGCAGGGGGCAGGAGACCCAGTACTTC; CDR3aa: CASSSGRGQETQYF
j_gene: TRBJ2-2; abundance: -; d_gene: TRBD2; v_gene: TRBV7-6; CDR3nt: TGTGCCAGCAGCGCCAGGGAGCGGGGGGAAAATTACACCGGGGAGCTGTTTTTT; CDR3aa: CASSARERGENYTGELFF
j_gene: TRBJ1-5; abundance: once; d_gene: -; v_gene: TRBV7-8; CDR3nt: TGTGCCAGTGGAGGGCGTGTTGGTAATCAGCCCCAGCATTTT; CDR3aa: CASGGRVGNQPQHF
j_gene: TRBJ2-1; abundance: -; d_gene: TRBD2; v_gene: TRBV19; CDR3nt: TGTGCCAGTAGTAGGACGGGACTAGCGGGAGGCTGGTCCTACAATGAGCAGTTCTTC; CDR3aa: CASSRTGLAGGWSYNEQFF
j_gene: TRBJ1-6; abundance: once; d_gene: -; v_gene: TRBV19; CDR3nt: TGTGCCAGTAGTATTAAGACAGATTATAATTCACCCCTCCACTTT; CDR3aa: CASSIKTDYNSPLHF
j_gene: TRBJ2-1; abundance: -; d_gene: TRBD2; v_gene: TRBV5-1; CDR3nt: TGCGCCAGCAACACCTATAGCGGGGGCAATGAGCAGTTCTTC; CDR3aa: CASNTYSGGNEQFF
j_gene: TRBJ1-1; abundance: -; d_gene: -; v_gene: TRBV7-6; CDR3nt: TGTGCCAGCAGCCATAGTAGGGGGAAAATGAACACTGAAGCTTTCTTT; CDR3aa: CASSHSRGKMNTEAFF
j_gene: TRBJ2-5; abundance: -; d_gene: TRBD2; v_gene: TRBV30; CDR3nt: TGTGCCTGGAGGGAGACTAGCGGGAGTGGAGAGACCCAGTACTTC; CDR3aa: CAWRETSGSGETQYF
j_gene: TRBJ1-6; abundance: -; d_gene: -; v_gene: TRBV9; CDR3nt: TGTGCCAGCAGCGTACTGACAGGCGGTAATTCACCCCTCCACTTT; CDR3aa: CASSVLTGGNSPLHF
j_gene: TRBJ2-2; abundance: -; d_gene: -; v_gene: TRBV5-4; CDR3nt: TGTGCCAGCAGCTTGGAAGGGGCCGGCACCGGGGAGCTGTTTTTT; CDR3aa: CASSLEGAGTGELFF
j_gene: TRBJ2-4; abundance: -; d_gene: -; v_gene: TRBV19; CDR3nt: TGTGCCAGTAGCGGAGGGGGGGGGCGCCAAAACATTCAGTACTTC; CDR3aa: CASSGGGGRQNIQYF
j_gene: TRBJ1-5; abundance: once; d_gene: TRBD1; v_gene: TRBV19; CDR3nt: TGTGCCAGTAGTATAGTAGGAGGGGGCCGCAATCAGCCCCAGCATTTT; CDR3aa: CASSIVGGGRNQPQHF